Listed below are T cell receptor beta chains from one sample, sequenced in a study of human versus mouse CDR3 diversity and MHC coevolution. The table came from immunoSEQ multiplex PCR; TCRdb's copy has only in-frame clones and leaves some out. The table records 50,000 to 65,000 clones, 85% to 95% of them present only once. The sequenced sample was naive CD4+ T cells from blood. These receptors originate from a person aged 60 to 70 in good health. CDR3s include the opening cysteine and the closing phenylalanine or tryptophan. A D gene is named only where the DNA matches it firmly. Expanded clones are given a class, and other clones once, few, many or no size at all.

v_gene: TRBV30; len: 14; d_gene: NA; j_gene: TRBJ1-4; abundance: NA; CDR3aa: CAWSPQTEGKKLFF; CDR3nt: TGTGCCTGGAGTCCCCAGACCGAGGGTAAAAAACTGTTTTTT
v_gene: TRBV5-1; len: 16; d_gene: TRBD2; j_gene: TRBJ2-5; abundance: NA; CDR3aa: CASSLGLAGGQETQYF; CDR3nt: TGCGCCAGCAGCCTCGGACTAGCGGGAGGTCAAGAGACCCAGTACTTC
v_gene: TRBV7-6; len: 10; d_gene: NA; j_gene: TRBJ2-4; abundance: NA; CDR3aa: CASRSGIQYF; CDR3nt: TGTGCCAGCCGTTCGGGGATTCAGTACTTC
v_gene: TRBV5-4; len: 16; d_gene: NA; j_gene: TRBJ1-4; abundance: NA; CDR3aa: CASSPSGGADNEKLFF; CDR3nt: TGTGCCAGCAGTCCATCGGGCGGGGCCGATAATGAAAAACTGTTTTTT
v_gene: TRBV19; len: 16; d_gene: TRBD2; j_gene: TRBJ2-1; abundance: NA; CDR3aa: CASKGTSGRFGDEQFF; CDR3nt: TGTGCCAGTAAGGGGACTAGCGGTCGATTTGGGGATGAGCAGTTCTTC
v_gene: TRBV6-5; len: 15; d_gene: TRBD1; j_gene: TRBJ1-3; abundance: NA; CDR3aa: CASSTLGQGRNTIYF; CDR3nt: TGTGCCAGCAGTACTTTGGGACAGGGGCGAAACACCATATATTTT
v_gene: TRBV5-6; len: 17; d_gene: TRBD1; j_gene: TRBJ1-4; abundance: NA; CDR3aa: CASSLEGQSTRPEKLFF; CDR3nt: TGTGCCAGCAGCTTGGAGGGACAGTCGACCAGGCCAGAAAAACTGTTTTTT
v_gene: TRBV5-6; len: 14; d_gene: NA; j_gene: TRBJ1-1; abundance: NA; CDR3aa: CASSFGGMNTEAFF; CDR3nt: TGTGCCAGCAGCTTTGGGGGGATGAACACTGAAGCTTTCTTT
v_gene: TRBV5-1; len: 15; d_gene: NA; j_gene: TRBJ2-3; abundance: few; CDR3aa: CASSLQDYSTDTQYF; CDR3nt: TGCGCCAGCAGCTTGCAGGACTATAGCACAGATACGCAGTATTTT
v_gene: TRBV6-5; len: 15; d_gene: NA; j_gene: TRBJ2-3; abundance: NA; CDR3aa: CASSNSRILLDTQYF; CDR3nt: TGTGCCAGCAGTAATAGCCGGATTCTCTTGGATACGCAGTATTTT
v_gene: TRBV2; len: 11; d_gene: NA; j_gene: TRBJ1-1; abundance: NA; CDR3aa: CASSPRGEAFF; CDR3nt: TGTGCCAGCAGTCCAAGGGGTGAAGCTTTCTTT
v_gene: TRBV9; len: 14; d_gene: TRBD2; j_gene: TRBJ2-3; abundance: NA; CDR3aa: CASSPAGRTDTQYF; CDR3nt: TGTGCCAGCAGCCCCGCCGGGAGGACAGATACGCAGTATTTT
v_gene: TRBV6-5; len: 15; d_gene: NA; j_gene: TRBJ2-7; abundance: NA; CDR3aa: CASSYSEKRTYEQYF; CDR3nt: TGTGCCAGCAGTTACTCGGAAAAGCGCACCTACGAGCAGTACTTC
v_gene: TRBV27; len: 14; d_gene: NA; j_gene: TRBJ2-3; abundance: NA; CDR3aa: CASKWVRSTDTQYF; CDR3nt: TGTGCCAGCAAGTGGGTGAGGAGCACAGATACGCAGTATTTT
v_gene: TRBV25-1; len: 15; d_gene: NA; j_gene: TRBJ1-5; abundance: once; CDR3aa: CASSEPGQSNQPQHF; CDR3nt: TGTGCCAGCAGTGAACCAGGACAAAGCAATCAGCCCCAGCATTTT
v_gene: TRBV7-9; len: 17; d_gene: NA; j_gene: TRBJ2-2; abundance: NA; CDR3aa: CASRTRGVEGNTGELFF; CDR3nt: TGTGCCAGCCGCACTCGGGGCGTGGAGGGGAACACCGGGGAGCTGTTTTTT
v_gene: TRBV19; len: 13; d_gene: NA; j_gene: TRBJ1-2; abundance: NA; CDR3aa: CASAQDTGYGYTF; CDR3nt: TGTGCCAGTGCGCAGGACACCGGATATGGCTACACCTTC
v_gene: TRBV11-3; len: 15; d_gene: TRBD2; j_gene: TRBJ2-7; abundance: NA; CDR3aa: CASSVGLAGIYEQYF; CDR3nt: TGTGCCAGCAGCGTGGGACTAGCGGGGATCTACGAGCAGTACTTC
v_gene: TRBV5-4; len: 17; d_gene: NA; j_gene: TRBJ2-5; abundance: once; CDR3aa: CASSLAFRTQTQETQYF; CDR3nt: TGTGCCAGCAGCTTGGCCTTTAGGACACAGACCCAAGAGACCCAGTACTTC
v_gene: TRBV5-8; len: 13; d_gene: NA; j_gene: TRBJ1-1; abundance: NA; CDR3aa: CASSSGRNTEAFF; CDR3nt: TGTGCCAGCAGCTCAGGAAGGAACACTGAAGCTTTCTTT
v_gene: TRBV6-5; len: 14; d_gene: TRBD1; j_gene: TRBJ2-7; abundance: NA; CDR3aa: CAGRNPGQDYEQYF; CDR3nt: TGTGCCGGCAGGAACCCGGGACAGGACTACGAGCAGTACTTC
v_gene: TRBV5-4; len: 15; d_gene: TRBD1; j_gene: TRBJ1-2; abundance: NA; CDR3aa: CASSLQGARGYGYTF; CDR3nt: TGTGCCAGCAGCTTACAGGGGGCGCGGGGCTATGGCTACACCTTC
v_gene: TRBV11-2; len: 16; d_gene: NA; j_gene: TRBJ2-1; abundance: once; CDR3aa: CASSLGGSGTYNEQFF; CDR3nt: TGTGCCAGCAGCTTAGGTGGTAGCGGAACCTACAATGAGCAGTTCTTC
v_gene: TRBV27; len: 18; d_gene: NA; j_gene: TRBJ2-3; abundance: NA; CDR3aa: CASSRDRSPLTSTDTQYF; CDR3nt: TGTGCCAGCAGCCGCGACAGGTCCCCGCTAACTAGCACAGATACGCAGTATTTT
v_gene: TRBV29-1; len: 11; d_gene: NA; j_gene: TRBJ1-2; abundance: NA; CDR3aa: CSVRGADGYTF; CDR3nt: TGCAGCGTTCGGGGGGCGGATGGCTACACCTTC
v_gene: TRBV7-2; len: 14; d_gene: TRBD2; j_gene: TRBJ2-1; abundance: once; CDR3aa: CASSSAGGYNEQFF; CDR3nt: TGTGCCAGCAGCTCAGCGGGAGGCTACAATGAGCAGTTCTTC
v_gene: TRBV5-6; len: 17; d_gene: TRBD2; j_gene: TRBJ2-3; abundance: NA; CDR3aa: CASSWGIAGGPLNTQYF; CDR3nt: TGTGCCAGCAGCTGGGGGATAGCGGGAGGGCCGTTAAATACGCAGTATTTT
v_gene: TRBV11-2; len: 15; d_gene: NA; j_gene: TRBJ2-7; abundance: NA; CDR3aa: CASSLFSSGPYEQYF; CDR3nt: TGTGCCAGCAGCTTATTTTCCAGTGGGCCCTACGAGCAGTACTTC
v_gene: TRBV2; len: 11; d_gene: NA; j_gene: TRBJ1-1; abundance: NA; CDR3aa: CACGAFSEAFF; CDR3nt: TGTGCCTGCGGGGCATTCTCTGAAGCTTTCTTT
v_gene: TRBV5-1; len: 16; d_gene: NA; j_gene: TRBJ2-3; abundance: NA; CDR3aa: CASSFNLAPSTDTQYF; CDR3nt: TGCGCCAGCAGCTTCAATCTAGCGCCTAGCACAGATACGCAGTATTTT
v_gene: TRBV5-1; len: 15; d_gene: TRBD2; j_gene: TRBJ2-7; abundance: NA; CDR3aa: CASSFRGGQEGEQYF; CDR3nt: TGCGCCAGCAGCTTCCGGGGGGGGCAAGAGGGCGAGCAGTACTTC
v_gene: TRBV7-3; len: 13; d_gene: NA; j_gene: TRBJ2-7; abundance: NA; CDR3aa: CASSPGVGLEQYF; CDR3nt: TGTGCCAGCAGCCCAGGTGTGGGTCTTGAGCAGTACTTC
v_gene: TRBV7-2; len: 15; d_gene: TRBD2; j_gene: TRBJ2-5; abundance: NA; CDR3aa: CASSPGILAGETQYF; CDR3nt: TGTGCCAGCAGCCCTGGGATACTAGCGGGGGAGACCCAGTACTTC
v_gene: TRBV5-4; len: 15; d_gene: TRBD2; j_gene: TRBJ2-2; abundance: NA; CDR3aa: CASSLGTSGRKELFF; CDR3nt: TGTGCCAGCAGCCTGGGGACTAGCGGGAGGAAGGAGCTGTTTTTT
v_gene: TRBV7-9; len: 19; d_gene: TRBD2; j_gene: TRBJ2-7; abundance: NA; CDR3aa: CASSRWDTGLAGPYYEQYF; CDR3nt: TGTGCCAGCAGCAGATGGGACACCGGACTAGCGGGGCCCTACTACGAGCAGTACTTC
v_gene: TRBV7-8; len: 16; d_gene: TRBD1; j_gene: TRBJ2-1; abundance: NA; CDR3aa: CASSFRDRGFYNEQFF; CDR3nt: TGTGCCAGCAGCTTCAGGGACAGGGGTTTTTACAATGAGCAGTTCTTC
v_gene: TRBV9; len: 16; d_gene: NA; j_gene: TRBJ1-1; abundance: NA; CDR3aa: CASSVGGGQTNTEAFF; CDR3nt: TGTGCCAGCAGCGTAGGGGGGGGACAAACGAACACTGAAGCTTTCTTT
v_gene: TRBV5-1; len: 16; d_gene: NA; j_gene: TRBJ2-1; abundance: NA; CDR3aa: CASQSNTGKSYNEQFF; CDR3nt: TGCGCCAGCCAATCCAACACAGGGAAATCCTACAATGAGCAGTTCTTC
v_gene: TRBV19; len: 18; d_gene: TRBD1; j_gene: TRBJ1-5; abundance: NA; CDR3aa: CASSAGAFTGGRNQPQHF; CDR3nt: TGTGCCAGTAGTGCAGGGGCCTTTACAGGGGGCCGGAATCAGCCCCAGCATTTT
v_gene: TRBV11-2; len: 14; d_gene: TRBD1; j_gene: TRBJ2-7; abundance: NA; CDR3aa: CASSPLRDRGEQYF; CDR3nt: TGTGCCAGCAGCCCCCTCAGGGACAGGGGCGAGCAGTACTTC
v_gene: TRBV6-1; len: 11; d_gene: NA; j_gene: TRBJ1-4; abundance: once; CDR3aa: CASEGDEKLFF; CDR3nt: TGTGCCAGCGAGGGGGACGAAAAACTGTTTTTT
v_gene: TRBV28; len: 12; d_gene: TRBD1; j_gene: TRBJ2-5; abundance: NA; CDR3aa: CASSFTGGTQYF; CDR3nt: TGTGCCAGCAGTTTCACAGGGGGGACCCAGTACTTC
v_gene: TRBV7-3; len: 12; d_gene: NA; j_gene: TRBJ2-3; abundance: NA; CDR3aa: CASSRIADTQYF; CDR3nt: TGTGCCAGCAGCCGGATAGCGGATACGCAGTATTTT
v_gene: TRBV11-1; len: 15; d_gene: NA; j_gene: TRBJ1-1; abundance: NA; CDR3aa: CASSLSGGRNTEAFF; CDR3nt: TGTGCCAGCAGCCTTTCGGGGGGTCGGAACACTGAAGCTTTCTTT
v_gene: TRBV6-5; len: 13; d_gene: NA; j_gene: TRBJ1-3; abundance: NA; CDR3aa: CATQGPWGNTIYF; CDR3nt: TGTGCCACCCAGGGTCCTTGGGGAAACACCATATATTTT
v_gene: TRBV2; len: 15; d_gene: NA; j_gene: TRBJ2-2; abundance: once; CDR3aa: CASSEGTTNTGELFF; CDR3nt: TGTGCCAGCAGTGAAGGGACTACAAACACCGGGGAGCTGTTTTTT
v_gene: TRBV5-1; len: 15; d_gene: TRBD1; j_gene: TRBJ1-6; abundance: NA; CDR3aa: CASSLVGQGNSPLHF; CDR3nt: TGCGCCAGCAGCTTGGTGGGACAGGGTAATTCACCCCTCCACTTT
v_gene: TRBV11-2; len: 11; d_gene: NA; j_gene: TRBJ2-7; abundance: NA; CDR3aa: CASSPAYEQYF; CDR3nt: TGTGCCAGCAGCCCGGCCTACGAGCAGTACTTC
v_gene: TRBV6-1; len: 15; d_gene: NA; j_gene: TRBJ2-7; abundance: once; CDR3aa: CASRGAGSISYEQYF; CDR3nt: TGTGCCAGCAGGGGGGCAGGTTCGATATCCTACGAGCAGTACTTC
v_gene: TRBV7-9; len: 16; d_gene: NA; j_gene: TRBJ2-6; abundance: NA; CDR3aa: CASSLMGASGANVLTF; CDR3nt: TGTGCCAGCAGCTTGATGGGGGCCTCTGGGGCCAACGTCCTGACTTTC
v_gene: TRBV19; len: 17; d_gene: TRBD2; j_gene: TRBJ2-1; abundance: NA; CDR3aa: CASSSRPGLAGDNEQFF; CDR3nt: TGTGCCAGTAGTAGCCGACCGGGACTAGCGGGAGACAATGAGCAGTTCTTC
v_gene: TRBV27; len: 14; d_gene: NA; j_gene: TRBJ1-1; abundance: NA; CDR3aa: CASSRYGEGTEAFF; CDR3nt: TGTGCCAGCAGCCGTTACGGGGAGGGCACTGAAGCTTTCTTT
v_gene: TRBV5-4; len: 14; d_gene: NA; j_gene: TRBJ2-6; abundance: NA; CDR3aa: CASTRQSRANVLTF; CDR3nt: TGTGCCAGCACCAGACAAAGTCGGGCCAACGTCCTGACTTTC
v_gene: TRBV2; len: 17; d_gene: TRBD2; j_gene: TRBJ2-2; abundance: once; CDR3aa: CASSWGPGLAGTGELFF; CDR3nt: TGTGCCAGCAGTTGGGGGCCGGGACTAGCGGGCACCGGGGAGCTGTTTTTT
v_gene: TRBV2; len: 14; d_gene: NA; j_gene: TRBJ1-3; abundance: NA; CDR3aa: CASSLGRDRNTIYF; CDR3nt: TGTGCCAGCAGCCTCGGGAGGGATAGAAACACCATATATTTT
v_gene: TRBV5-5; len: 14; d_gene: NA; j_gene: TRBJ2-5; abundance: NA; CDR3aa: CASSFLAEGETQYF; CDR3nt: TGTGCCAGCAGCTTCCTGGCGGAGGGGGAGACCCAGTACTTC
v_gene: TRBV6-5; len: 14; d_gene: NA; j_gene: TRBJ2-7; abundance: NA; CDR3aa: CASLRGTPLYEQYF; CDR3nt: TGTGCCAGCCTCCGGGGGACCCCTCTCTACGAGCAGTACTTC
v_gene: TRBV10-2; len: 11; d_gene: TRBD2; j_gene: TRBJ2-5; abundance: NA; CDR3aa: CASNQAGPQYF; CDR3nt: TGCGCCAGCAATCAAGCGGGGCCTCAGTACTTC
v_gene: TRBV5-4; len: 15; d_gene: TRBD2; j_gene: TRBJ2-7; abundance: NA; CDR3aa: CASSRGSSVSYEQYF; CDR3nt: TGTGCCAGCAGCCGCGGGAGTTCGGTCTCCTACGAGCAGTACTTC